The 8 T cell receptor beta chains listed next were all sequenced from one sample in a study of shared clonotypes between healthy human individuals. Some clones are missing from TCRdb's copy, which holds only in-frame ones; the method was immunoSEQ multiplex PCR. The profile shows over 1.5 million clones, 95% to 99% of them singletons. The specimen was naive CD4+ T cells sorted from blood. The subset denotes: CD45RA+ positively selected. The source is a man aged 25-40 years in good health.

The chain has TRBV18 and TRBJ2-7; TRBD2 matches 10 bases. CDR1 and CDR2 (germline): KGHSH, LQKENI. The V segment lost 8 bases and the J segment 7 bases; nucleotides outside the gene matches: 11. The CDR3 length is 14 residues. The CDR3 sequence is CASGPASGSEEQYF. CDR3 nucleotide sequence: TGTGCCAGCGGGCCGGCTAGCGGGAGTGAAGAGCAGTACTTC.

This clone was seen just once. The chain employs TRBV28 and TRBJ1-2; maybe TRBD1 (6 bases). Germline V gene data show CDR1 as MDHEN and CDR2 as SYDVKM. Trimming took off 5 bases at V and 2 bases at J, with 15 bases between the two ends. The CDR3 is 15 amino acids. The CDR3 sequence: CASSGIKDSNYGYTF. The CDR3 bases are TGTGCCAGCAGTGGGATAAAGGACAGCAACTATGGCTACACCTTC.

This clone was seen only once. V gene TRBV10-1 combines with J gene TRBJ2-3; tentatively, D is TRBD1 or TRBD2 (5 bases each). V lost 6 bases, J lost 2 bases, and 12 bases lay in between. Germline V gives CDR1 WNHNN, CDR2 SYGVQD (reference sequence). CDR3 size: 14 residues. CDR3 coding DNA: TGCGCCAGCAGCACCGGGACCCCCACAGATACGCAGTATTTT. Translating gives CASSTGTPTDTQYF.

Comment on this clone: This sample also contains other DNA sequences that code for the same CDR3. The J gene is TRBJ2-3, the V gene TRBV18, with 9 nucleotides matching TRBD2. This CDR3 has 16 residues. The J segment lost 0 bases and the V segment lost 1 base, leaving 2 bases of the junction unmatched. The germline V gene encodes CDR1 KGHSH and CDR2 LQKENI. CDR3 bases: TGTGCCAGCTCACCACTAGCGGGAGTTAGCACAGATACGCAGTATTTT. Residues: CASSPLAGVSTDTQYF.

CDR3 region: CASSQIPWAGTVFYGYTF. Written as DNA, the CDR3 is TGCGCCAGCAGCCAAATACCCTGGGCCGGGACAGTTTTCTATGGCTACACCTTC. This rearrangement joins TRBV5-1 to TRBJ1-2; TRBD1 matches at 7 bases. The CDR3 runs to 18 residues. The V segment lost 4 bases and the J segment 4 bases; nucleotides outside the gene matches: 19. The germline gives CDR1 SGHRS, CDR2 YFSETQ.

The J gene is TRBJ2-6, the V gene TRBV5-4; D is ambiguous. V lost 3 bases and J lost 0, with 7 bases in between. The CDR3 length is 15 residues. CDR1 and CDR2 (germline): SGHNT, YYREEE (reference sequence). The CDR3 protein is CASSSIGSGANVLTF. CDR3 coding DNA: TGTGCCAGCAGCTCAATAGGCTCTGGGGCCAACGTCCTGACTTTC.

The rearrangement links TRBV15 to TRBJ1-1, with D possibly matching TRBD1 (5 bases). The length of the CDR3 is 15 residues. Trimming cost V 0 bases and J 5 bases, with 13 bases left between them. Germline V CDR1 and CDR2: LNHNV, YYDKDF (reference sequence). The CDR3 is CATSRDFSGKTEAFF. The CDR3 bases are TGTGCCACCAGCAGAGATTTTTCAGGGAAGACTGAAGCTTTCTTT.

This clone has only one observation. V gene TRBV15 combines with J gene TRBJ2-2, with 9 bases lining up with TRBD1. The ends lost 0 bases at V and 5 bases at J; junction bases unmatched: 1. The germline gives CDR1 LNHNV, CDR2 YYDKDF (reference sequence). CDR3 length: 15 amino acids. CDR3 region: CATSREQGATGELFF. In nucleotides, the CDR3 is TGTGCCACCAGCAGAGAACAGGGGGCAACCGGGGAGCTGTTTTTT.